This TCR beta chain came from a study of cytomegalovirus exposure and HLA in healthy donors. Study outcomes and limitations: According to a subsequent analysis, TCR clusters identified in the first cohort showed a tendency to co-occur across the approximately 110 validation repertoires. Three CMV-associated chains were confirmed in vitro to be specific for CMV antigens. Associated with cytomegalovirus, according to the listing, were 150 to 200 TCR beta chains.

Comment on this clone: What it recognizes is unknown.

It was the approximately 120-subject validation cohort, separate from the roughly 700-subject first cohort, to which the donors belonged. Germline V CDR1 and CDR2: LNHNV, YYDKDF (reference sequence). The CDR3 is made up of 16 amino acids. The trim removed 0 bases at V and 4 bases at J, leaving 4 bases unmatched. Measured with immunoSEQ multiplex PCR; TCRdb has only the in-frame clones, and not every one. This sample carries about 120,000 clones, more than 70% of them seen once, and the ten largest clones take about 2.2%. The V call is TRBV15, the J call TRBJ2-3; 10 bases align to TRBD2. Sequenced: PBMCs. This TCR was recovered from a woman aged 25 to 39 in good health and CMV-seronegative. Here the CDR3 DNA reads TGTGCCACCAGCAGAGATGGGCTAGCGGGGGCAGATACGCAGTATTTT. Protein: CATSRDGLAGADTQYF.